These T cell receptor beta chains were read from a single sample in a study of T-cell reconstitution after alpha-beta-depleted transplantation in children. TCRdb recomputed calls from the PCR reads with MiXCR, one row per CDR3 protein. This repertoire shows around 500,000 distinct CDR3 sequences, under 25% found once; its top ten account for roughly 13%. The sample in question was PBMCs, mostly from graft donor cells, obtained 360 days after TCRalphabeta/CD19-depleted stem cell transplant. These TCRs come from a boy less than two years old who had a stem cell transplant for acute myeloid leukemia, so the T cells may come from the graft donor. CDR3s include the opening cysteine and the closing phenylalanine or tryptophan. D genes are given only for firm matches. Only part of the rows carry a size: once, few, many, or a class if the clone is expanded.

v_gene: TRBV19
j_gene: TRBJ2-3
d_gene: NA
abundance: few
CDR3nt: TGTGCCAGTAGTATGGGAGGGGACAGACACACAGATACGCAGTATTTT
CDR3aa: CASSMGGDRHTDTQYF

v_gene: TRBV29-1
j_gene: TRBJ2-2
d_gene: NA
abundance: few
CDR3nt: TGCAGCGTAGAAACAGGTCGTGGTGGCACCGGGGAGCTGTTTTTT
CDR3aa: CSVETGRGGTGELFF

v_gene: TRBV7-2
j_gene: TRBJ2-3
d_gene: NA
abundance: NA
CDR3nt: TGTGCCAGCAGCTTTTTACAGGGTGATACGCAGTATTTT
CDR3aa: CASSFLQGDTQYF

v_gene: TRBV18
j_gene: TRBJ2-1
d_gene: TRBD2
abundance: NA
CDR3nt: TGTGCCAGCTCACCAAGCCTAGCGGGGGGGAACAATGAGCAGTTCTTC
CDR3aa: CASSPSLAGGNNEQFF

v_gene: TRBV20-1
j_gene: TRBJ1-5
d_gene: TRBD1
abundance: NA
CDR3nt: TGCAGTGCTTCGTCCGGGACAGCGAATCAGCCCCAGCATTTT
CDR3aa: CSASSGTANQPQHF

v_gene: TRBV6-4
j_gene: TRBJ1-1
d_gene: NA
abundance: NA
CDR3nt: TGTGCCAGCAGGCCTTCGACCGGGGGCCTAACTGAAGCTTTCTTT
CDR3aa: CASRPSTGGLTEAFF

v_gene: TRBV24-1
j_gene: TRBJ1-1
d_gene: NA
abundance: NA
CDR3nt: TGTGCCACCAGTGATTCGGGTACAGCGAACACTGAAGCTTTCTTT
CDR3aa: CATSDSGTANTEAFF

v_gene: TRBV20-1
j_gene: TRBJ1-6
d_gene: TRBD1
abundance: NA
CDR3nt: TGCAGTGCTAGAGGGACAGGGAAACATAATTCACCCCTCCACTTT
CDR3aa: CSARGTGKHNSPLHF

v_gene: TRBV20-1
j_gene: TRBJ2-7
d_gene: NA
abundance: NA
CDR3nt: TGCAGTGCTAGAAGAGGACTCTCGGGGGAGCAGTACTTC
CDR3aa: CSARRGLSGEQYF

v_gene: TRBV12-3/TRBV12-4
j_gene: TRBJ1-5
d_gene: NA
abundance: few
CDR3nt: TGTGCCAGCAGTTCGACAGCACGGCAGCCCCAGCATTTT
CDR3aa: CASSSTARQPQHF

v_gene: TRBV27
j_gene: TRBJ2-3
d_gene: NA
abundance: many
CDR3nt: TGTGCCAGCAGTTTATCCAGGGTCACAGATACGCAGTATTTT
CDR3aa: CASSLSRVTDTQYF

v_gene: TRBV20-1
j_gene: TRBJ2-7
d_gene: TRBD1
abundance: NA
CDR3nt: TGCAGTGCTAGATGGACAGGTCGCGACGAGCAGTACTTC
CDR3aa: CSARWTGRDEQYF

v_gene: TRBV13
j_gene: TRBJ2-3
d_gene: NA
abundance: many
CDR3nt: TGTGCCAGCAGCTTAGATAACCGGCCCAAAGTTACGCAGTATTTT
CDR3aa: CASSLDNRPKVTQYF

v_gene: TRBV7-2
j_gene: TRBJ2-2
d_gene: TRBD2
abundance: many
CDR3nt: TGTGCCAGCAGCTTGGCTGCGGGAGGGAGAACCGGGGAGCTGTTTTTT
CDR3aa: CASSLAAGGRTGELFF

v_gene: TRBV29-1
j_gene: TRBJ2-5
d_gene: TRBD2
abundance: many
CDR3nt: TGCAGCGTTGATACTAGCGCTCAAGAGACCCAGTACTTC
CDR3aa: CSVDTSAQETQYF

v_gene: TRBV9
j_gene: TRBJ2-1
d_gene: TRBD2
abundance: NA
CDR3nt: TGTGCCAGCAGCGTACGAGCGGGGGGGTTTTACAATGAGCAGTTCTTC
CDR3aa: CASSVRAGGFYNEQFF

v_gene: TRBV9
j_gene: TRBJ2-3
d_gene: TRBD2
abundance: NA
CDR3nt: TGTGCCAGCAGCGTCCGGGGGGGCTACACAGATACGCAGTATTTT
CDR3aa: CASSVRGGYTDTQYF

v_gene: TRBV10-2
j_gene: TRBJ2-7
d_gene: NA
abundance: NA
CDR3nt: TGCGCCAGCAGAGCCCAGTACGAGCAGTACTTC
CDR3aa: CASRAQYEQYF

v_gene: TRBV20-1
j_gene: TRBJ2-7
d_gene: NA
abundance: few
CDR3nt: TGCAGTGCTCAAGGGCCCTTCTCCTACGAGCAGTACTTC
CDR3aa: CSAQGPFSYEQYF

v_gene: TRBV29-1
j_gene: TRBJ2-3
d_gene: TRBD2
abundance: many
CDR3nt: TGCAGCGTTGATCGGGGGGGCACAGATACGCAGTATTTT
CDR3aa: CSVDRGGTDTQYF

v_gene: TRBV9
j_gene: TRBJ2-1
d_gene: NA
abundance: few
CDR3nt: TGTGCCAGCAGCAAACCTGGGGGTGAGCAGTTCTTC
CDR3aa: CASSKPGGEQFF

v_gene: TRBV12-3/TRBV12-4
j_gene: TRBJ2-7
d_gene: NA
abundance: many
CDR3nt: TGTGCCAGTAGTTTCGGACAGACCTACGAGCAGTACTTC
CDR3aa: CASSFGQTYEQYF

v_gene: TRBV15
j_gene: TRBJ2-7
d_gene: TRBD1
abundance: many
CDR3nt: TGTGCCACCAGCAAGGACAGGGGCGAGTACAGCTCCTACGAGCAGTACTTC
CDR3aa: CATSKDRGEYSSYEQYF

v_gene: TRBV6-5
j_gene: TRBJ2-3
d_gene: NA
abundance: few
CDR3nt: TGTGCCAGCAGTCAGACAGCAGATACGCAGTATTTT
CDR3aa: CASSQTADTQYF

v_gene: TRBV7-9
j_gene: TRBJ1-4
d_gene: NA
abundance: NA
CDR3nt: TGTGCCAGCAGCTTAGCGCGAGAAGGACGGTCTAATGAAAAACTGTTTTTT
CDR3aa: CASSLAREGRSNEKLFF

v_gene: TRBV6-1
j_gene: TRBJ2-3
d_gene: NA
abundance: NA
CDR3nt: TGTGCCAGCAGTGAAACGGGGGAGGAAACAGATACGCAGTATTTT
CDR3aa: CASSETGEETDTQYF

v_gene: TRBV7-4
j_gene: TRBJ2-1
d_gene: TRBD2
abundance: NA
CDR3nt: TGTGCCAGCAAGGCGGGGGGTTACAATGAGCAGTTCTTC
CDR3aa: CASKAGGYNEQFF

v_gene: TRBV6-4
j_gene: TRBJ2-4
d_gene: TRBD2
abundance: NA
CDR3nt: TGTGCCAGCCTTGGGACTAGCGGGGCAGTACACTTAGCCAAAAACATTCAGTACTTC
CDR3aa: CASLGTSGAVHLAKNIQYF

v_gene: TRBV20-1
j_gene: TRBJ1-4
d_gene: TRBD1
abundance: NA
CDR3nt: TGCAGTGCTAGAAGACAGGGACTGGCTGAAAAACTGTTTTTT
CDR3aa: CSARRQGLAEKLFF

v_gene: TRBV6-5
j_gene: TRBJ2-3
d_gene: NA
abundance: NA
CDR3nt: TGTGCCAGCAGTTACTCAGGAGAGCTCAGAGATACGCAGTATTTT
CDR3aa: CASSYSGELRDTQYF

v_gene: TRBV12-3/TRBV12-4
j_gene: TRBJ2-1
d_gene: TRBD2
abundance: NA
CDR3nt: TGTGCCAGCAGTTTACGGGGGGGCGGCTATGAGCAGTTCTTC
CDR3aa: CASSLRGGGYEQFF

v_gene: TRBV7-9
j_gene: TRBJ2-5
d_gene: NA
abundance: few
CDR3nt: TGTGCCAGCAGCAAGGGGTTAGAGACCCAGTACTTC
CDR3aa: CASSKGLETQYF

v_gene: TRBV6-5
j_gene: TRBJ2-7
d_gene: NA
abundance: NA
CDR3nt: TGTGCCAGCAGTTACGAGGGGGGCAGGGGAGGCGAGCAGTACTTC
CDR3aa: CASSYEGGRGGEQYF

v_gene: TRBV20-1
j_gene: TRBJ1-5
d_gene: NA
abundance: NA
CDR3nt: TGCAGTGCTAGTGGAAGCTATAGCAATCAGCCCCAGCATTTT
CDR3aa: CSASGSYSNQPQHF

v_gene: TRBV20-1
j_gene: TRBJ1-3
d_gene: NA
abundance: NA
CDR3nt: TGCAGTGCTAGACATACACAGAGCTCTGGAAACACCATATATTTT
CDR3aa: CSARHTQSSGNTIYF

v_gene: TRBV9
j_gene: TRBJ2-7
d_gene: NA
abundance: few
CDR3nt: TGTGCCAGCAGCGTACCGGGGAGCGAGCAGTACTTC
CDR3aa: CASSVPGSEQYF

v_gene: TRBV7-9
j_gene: TRBJ1-1
d_gene: NA
abundance: NA
CDR3nt: TGTGCCAGCAGGTTAGTGGGACCGAACACTGAAGCTTTCTTT
CDR3aa: CASRLVGPNTEAFF

v_gene: TRBV7-3
j_gene: TRBJ2-2
d_gene: NA
abundance: NA
CDR3nt: TGTGCCAGCAGCTTCACGGGCAGCCAATACCTAACCGGTTGGAACACCGGGGAGCTGTTTTTT
CDR3aa: CASSFTGSQYLTGWNTGELFF

v_gene: TRBV20-1
j_gene: TRBJ2-5
d_gene: NA
abundance: few
CDR3nt: TGCAGTGCACCAACAGAGACCCAGTACTTC
CDR3aa: CSAPTETQYF

v_gene: TRBV27
j_gene: TRBJ2-5
d_gene: NA
abundance: NA
CDR3nt: TGTGCCAGCAGTGAAGGTAGGACGAGGGAGACCCAGTACTTC
CDR3aa: CASSEGRTRETQYF

v_gene: TRBV10-3
j_gene: TRBJ2-5
d_gene: NA
abundance: few
CDR3nt: TGTGCCATCAGTGAAATGTTTGGGGGGCCTTCTGGGACCCAGTACTTC
CDR3aa: CAISEMFGGPSGTQYF

v_gene: TRBV27
j_gene: TRBJ1-2
d_gene: NA
abundance: many
CDR3nt: TGTGCCAGCAGTTATGGGGTCGAGGATGGCTACACCTTC
CDR3aa: CASSYGVEDGYTF

v_gene: TRBV7-6
j_gene: TRBJ2-1
d_gene: TRBD1
abundance: few
CDR3nt: TGTGCCAGCAGCTCCCGTTACAGGGGAGACAATGAGCAGTTCTTC
CDR3aa: CASSSRYRGDNEQFF